This T cell receptor beta chain derives from a study of T cells in localized non-small cell lung cancer. General observations from the study: Within adjacent lung there appeared a median approximately 58 of the top 100 tumor clones. Uninvolved adjacent lung showed higher T cell clonality than tumor. Because only a single region of the tumor was sequenced, heterogeneity remains possible.

The germline CDR1 and CDR2 sequences are MDHEN and SYDVKM. V lost 3 bases, J lost 10 bases, and 4 bases lay in between. This CDR3 is built from 10 residues. Concerning this clone: Its antigen is not known.

Measured with immunoSEQ multiplex PCR; TCRdb has only the in-frame clones, and not every one. The sample holds tens of thousands of clones, 88% seen once. The V call is TRBV28, the J call TRBJ2-1; D unclear. The material was peripheral blood mononuclear cells, obtained before any cancer treatment. This TCR came from a male donor older than 55 with stage II lung adenocarcinoma. This chain's CDR3 is CASSFDEQFF. For the CDR3, the DNA is TGTGCCAGCAGTTTTGACGAGCAGTTCTTC.